This T cell receptor beta chain comes out of a study of shared clonotypes between healthy human individuals (TCRdb year 2020). Regarding the study in general: The cohort included three men and two women between 18 and 49 years of age. To estimate repertoire size and how much clonotype sharing occurs between individuals, the study deeply sequenced the blood TCR repertoires of five healthy adults. Per donor, leukapheresis produced somewhere between about 0.8 and 9.5 billion PBMCs. Libraries were prepared and TCR repertoires were sequenced by different laboratories using diverse techniques, in order to increase sequencing depth and limit assay-specific biases. For each donor, CD4 naive and CD4 memory were each run on three plates, CD8 naive on two plates, and CD8 memory on one plate. Here is what the overall study found, with its caveats: Incomplete sequencing was indicated by rarefaction of sorted-subset datasets, despite the large sequencing depth. Across a few donors, roughly 5% of naive CD4, 3% to 4% of naive CD8, about 2% of memory CD4, and approximately 0.4% of memory CD8 clonotypes were shared. Pairwise subsampling led to the expectation that sequencing depth would affect the degree of clonotype sharing among donors. Estimated clonotype richness was generally larger for naive than for memory subsets. Compared with non-shared clonotypes, clonotypes shared by all four sorted-subset donors had higher generation probabilities. Sampling was restricted to blood, and TCR repertoires in tissue are likely to differ from TCR repertoires in blood. The genetic and exposure-history diversity represented was limited by the small number of donors.

Deletion took 6 bases off V and 10 bases off J, with a span of 11 bases between the germline ends. Reading from cysteine to phenylalanine, the CDR3 counts 10 amino acids. Only the CDR3 part of the read is kept: 30 bases, read in frame from the first base. Using the deep immunoSEQ assay, multiplex PCR amplified TCR CDR3 regions from genomic DNA. Extracted genomic DNA from each cell subset was distributed evenly across all wells of several immunoSEQ 96-well plates, and each plate was treated as a replicate. For sorted subsets, roughly 200 ng of genomic DNA, equivalent to around 30,000 T cell genomes, went into each replicate PCR. Purified libraries were quantified with a Qubit 3.0 fluorometer, sized on a Bioanalyzer 2100, and re-quantified with the KAPA Library Quantification kit. A separate single-read 150-cycle Illumina NextSeq 550 flow cell was used to sequence each immunoSEQ 96-well plate. The original pipeline was this. Because the immunoSEQ output held only junctional sequences and lacked quality scores, the filtering could not match the filtering applied to full-length reads. To assign V/J genes and CDR3, sequences were annotated using PyIR, a Python wrapper for IgBLAST v1.9, with IMGT germline references. Any read was removed if the V/J assignment was weak (E-value above 1e-6), the CDR3 was missing, or the read contained stop codons, out-of-frame junctions, or ambiguous translated residues. V3J clonotypes were defined as sequences sharing an identical inferred V gene, J gene, and CDR3 amino acid sequence. Percentage overlap between repertoires was calculated by dividing the number of shared unique clonotypes by the size of the smaller repertoire. Three approaches were used to assess repertoire richness: RTK rarefaction, the Chao1 estimator, and Recon v2.1 estimates of unobserved clonotypes. Generation probabilities were computed with OLGA for all TCRbeta clonotypes obtained by the gDNA method from several donors. The immuneACCESS repertoire file appears here via TCRdb, limited to in-frame rearrangements. These files lack a portion of the clones; in checked studies, under half of the deficit traces to unresolved V genes, and the cause of the others is not known. That table gives V, J and clone size, and the DNA gave D and trimming. This sample has about 1.9 million clones in its table, and 90% to 95% of those were observed once. The ten largest clones represent approximately 1.6% of the sample.

Notes on this clone: The antigen it binds to is not known. No clone much larger than this one lies a single base away; base qualities are absent.

CD8 naive samples were obtained by positive selection for CCR7 among CD45RO-negative cells, yielding a CD45RA+CCR7+ population from which TemRA cells were excluded. The donors were healthy, HIV-negative adults who had no recently reported acute infections or vaccinations. Every donor was a Caucasian adult residing in Nashville, Tennessee, USA. Blood was obtained by leukapheresis, after which PBMCs were separated by Ficoll-Histopaque density gradient centrifugation and cryopreserved in liquid nitrogen vapor phase. Analytical flow cytometry was used to check the purity and quantity of each magnetically sorted T cell population. From each sorted fraction, genomic DNA was isolated and quantified by UV absorbance on a Nanodrop 2000c.

Recombination joined TRBV5-3 with TRBJ2-7; the D gene remains uncertain. TRBV5-3 is sorted into the ORF group, with uncertain function. Specimen: naive CD8+ T cells from PBMCs. The cell subset or site label, as the study defines it: CD45RA+CCR7+. The sequence was collected from a man younger than 35 in good health. Some clones in this sample may be carry-over from other donors' samples. The CDR3 is CARTPGSQYF. The DNA reads as follows: TGTGCCAGAACCCCAGGTAGCCAGTACTTC.